This T cell receptor (beta chain) came from a study of blood T cells in healthy people across ages. The study, taken as a whole, reports: Long-lived donors carried more naive CD4+ cells and greater diversity than aged donors.

Germline V gene lookup returns CDR1 DFQATT and CDR2 SNEGSKA (reference sequence). CDR3 size: 15 residues. V shed 4 bases and J 6 bases; nucleotides not matched to a gene: 14. The use of a sample-barcoded 5' primer and a J-beta primer mix characterized a second PCR of roughly 6 to 11 cycles. Each cDNA molecule was tagged by a template-switch adaptor that had 12 random nucleotides. One entry per CDR3 protein, called by TCRdb with MiXCR from the 5' RACE reads. The data show 700,000 or so distinct CDR3 sequences, with 40% to 45% seen just once and 25% to 35% held by the top ten. Turning to this clonotype: What it binds is unknown.

Isolated per sample were at least 7 million PBMCs. The sequenced material came from blood. The chain is built from TRBV20-1 and TRBJ2-7; 8 positions match TRBD2. The receptor was isolated from a man older than 75 in good health. CDR3 amino acids: CSAKPASGGRGEQYF. DNA of the CDR3: TGCAGTGCTAAGCCCGCAAGCGGGGGTCGAGGCGAGCAGTACTTC.